These T cell receptor beta chains were read from a single sample in a study of T cell responses to AZD1222 COVID-19 vaccine. This table comes from immunoSEQ multiplex PCR, and its TCRdb copy is limited to in-frame clones, with some not included. The sample has around 120,000 clones, around 89% seen once. The sequences come from peripheral blood, collected 28 days after the second AZD1222 dose. The receptor source for this set is an adult who received the AZD1222 COVID-19 vaccine. Each CDR3 is given with its conserved first and last residue. The D gene is left open where the match is weak. Clone size appears in some rows only: once, few, many, or a class for an expanded clone.

j_call clone_size d_call v_call cdr3_nt cdr3_aa
TRBJ2-3 NA NA TRBV5-5 TGTGCCAGCAGCTTTCTAGGGCCCACAGATACGCAGTATTTT CASSFLGPTDTQYF
TRBJ2-7 once TRBD2 TRBV4-1 TGCGCCAGCAGCCAAGATTCCGGGGGGGATTACGAGCAGTACTTC CASSQDSGGDYEQYF
TRBJ1-3 NA TRBD1 TRBV5-4 TGTGCCAGCAGGCGGACAGGGGGCGGAAACACCATATATTTT CASRRTGGGNTIYF
TRBJ2-5 NA NA TRBV6-5 TGTGCCACCTACCAACCGGGACAACAAGAGACCCAGTACTTC CATYQPGQQETQYF
TRBJ1-6 once TRBD1 TRBV5-1 TGCGCCAGCAGCTTGCACCGGACAGGGGCCTCATCACCCCTCCACTTT CASSLHRTGASSPLHF
TRBJ1-1 NA TRBD1 TRBV7-9 TGTGCCAGCAGCTCCGGGACAGGCAACACTGAAGCTTTCTTT CASSSGTGNTEAFF
TRBJ1-2 few TRBD1 TRBV2 TGTGCCAGCACCTTATCCCGCCAGGGGGCGACCTCCTATGGCTACACCTTC CASTLSRQGATSYGYTF
TRBJ2-1 NA NA TRBV20-1 TGCAGTGCTAGTCCCTACAATGAGCAGTTCTTC CSASPYNEQFF
TRBJ1-6 NA TRBD1 TRBV6-5 TGTGCCAGCAGCGACGACAGGGGTCATAATTCACCCCTCCACTTT CASSDDRGHNSPLHF
TRBJ2-5 NA TRBD2 TRBV9 TGTGCCAGCAGCGTAGCTAGTACTAGCGGAGAGACCCAGTACTTC CASSVASTSGETQYF
TRBJ2-7 few NA TRBV6-5 TGTGCCAGCAGGGACTACCACTACGAGCAGTACTTC CASRDYHYEQYF
TRBJ2-1 NA TRBD1 TRBV19 TGTGCCAGTAGTAGGGGGACAGCCGTCTACAATGAGCAGTTCTTC CASSRGTAVYNEQFF
TRBJ1-5 NA NA TRBV4-2 TGTGCCAGCAGCCTTGGGCAGGACATTAATAGCAATCAGCCCCAGCATTTT CASSLGQDINSNQPQHF
TRBJ1-5 NA TRBD1 TRBV28 TGTGCCAGCAGCGACAGGGGGCGTGATCAGCCCCAGCATTTT CASSDRGRDQPQHF
TRBJ1-5 once NA TRBV6-5 TGTGCCAGCACCTCTGGGAAGCAGCCCCAGCATTTT CASTSGKQPQHF
TRBJ2-4 NA NA TRBV7-2 TGTGCCAGCAGCCCAGATAACGGTCGCGGCATTCAGTACTTC CASSPDNGRGIQYF
TRBJ2-5 NA TRBD2 TRBV6-1 TGTGCCAGCAGTGAATTAGCGGGGGGGCCCCAAGAGACCCAGTACTTC CASSELAGGPQETQYF
TRBJ1-6 NA NA TRBV12-3/TRBV12-4 TGTGCCAGCAGTTTTGGCAGGGACTCACCCCTCCACTTT CASSFGRDSPLHF
TRBJ2-1 NA TRBD2 TRBV19 TGTGCCAGTAGTGGGGGACTAGCGGGCTACAATGAGCAGTTCTTC CASSGGLAGYNEQFF
TRBJ2-7 NA NA TRBV23-1 TGCGCCAGCAGTCAATCAGGCGGGCGGACCTACGAGCAGTACTTC CASSQSGGRTYEQYF
TRBJ1-1 NA NA TRBV30 TGTGCCTGGAGCCGGATGAACACTGAAGCTTTCTTT CAWSRMNTEAFF
TRBJ2-3 NA NA TRBV6-4 TGTGCCAGCAGCGAAGGGGGAGTCGGCACAGATACGCAGTATTTT CASSEGGVGTDTQYF
TRBJ2-3 NA TRBD2 TRBV2 TGTGCCAGCATAAGACTAGCGGGAGACCCCACAGATACGCAGTATTTT CASIRLAGDPTDTQYF
TRBJ2-5 NA TRBD1 TRBV28 TGTGCCAGCAGCATACCGACAGGGTCGAAGACCCAGTACTTC CASSIPTGSKTQYF
TRBJ1-2 NA NA TRBV19 TGTGCCAGTAGTCCACCTCAAGACTATGGCTACACCTTC CASSPPQDYGYTF
TRBJ2-1 NA TRBD2 TRBV30 TGTGCCTGGAGTGTACGTGGCGGGAGATACAATGAGCAGTTCTTC CAWSVRGGRYNEQFF
TRBJ1-2 NA NA TRBV20-1 TGCAGTGCTAGTAACAGGGCCGACTATGGCTACACCTTC CSASNRADYGYTF
TRBJ2-1 NA NA TRBV2 TGTGCCAGCAGACAGGGTAGCTCCTACAATGAGCAGTTCTTC CASRQGSSYNEQFF
TRBJ1-2 NA NA TRBV5-1 TGCGCCAGCAGCTTCACTAGGTCTTCTGGCTACACCTTC CASSFTRSSGYTF
TRBJ1-1 NA TRBD1 TRBV19 TGTGCCAGTAGTATAAGGGACAGGGGACTAATGAACACTGAAGCTTTCTTT CASSIRDRGLMNTEAFF
TRBJ2-3 NA TRBD1 TRBV4-1 TGCGCCAGCAGCCAAGAAGAGACAGGGGTAGATACGCAGTATTTT CASSQEETGVDTQYF
TRBJ2-1 NA NA TRBV2 TGTGCCAGCAGGAAGGACTACAATGAGCAGTTCTTC CASRKDYNEQFF
TRBJ2-7 NA NA TRBV7-3 TGTGCCAGCAGCCCCGGAGGGCCCCGCTACGAGCAGTACTTC CASSPGGPRYEQYF
TRBJ1-2 few NA TRBV6-1 TGTGCCAGCAGTGAGACAGGATTCGGGAACTATGGCTACACCTTC CASSETGFGNYGYTF
TRBJ1-3 once TRBD1 TRBV7-4 TGTGCCAGCAGCTGGGGACAGGGGATCGGAAACACCATATATTTT CASSWGQGIGNTIYF
TRBJ1-3 NA NA TRBV7-2 TGTGCCAGCAGCTTAGTGACGGCTGGAAACACCATATATTTT CASSLVTAGNTIYF
TRBJ2-5 once NA TRBV5-1 TGCGCCAGCGTGCCAATGGGGACGGCAGAAGAGACCCAGTACTTC CASVPMGTAEETQYF
TRBJ2-7 NA NA TRBV27 TGTGCCAGCACCACCCTATTGGGGGGTTCCTACGAGCAGTACTTC CASTTLLGGSYEQYF
TRBJ1-2 NA TRBD1 TRBV6-5 TGTGCCAGCAGGGACAGGGTGCGGTATGGCTACACCTTC CASRDRVRYGYTF
TRBJ2-1 NA NA TRBV20-1 TGCAGTGCTAGCAGGAATGAGCAGTTCTTC CSASRNEQFF
TRBJ2-1 NA NA TRBV28 TGTGCCAGCAGTCCCAGTTACAATGAGCAGTTCTTC CASSPSYNEQFF
TRBJ2-3 NA NA TRBV10-1 TGCGCCAGCAGTGAGTTCCCAGGGGCCAGCACAGATACGCAGTATTTT CASSEFPGASTDTQYF
TRBJ2-7 NA NA TRBV7-2 TGTGCCAGCAGCCAGAGGATCGCGGGGATCCTATCCTACGAGCAGTACTTC CASSQRIAGILSYEQYF
TRBJ2-5 NA NA TRBV10-1 TGCGCCAGCAGTGAGTCAGGAGGGGTAGAGACCCAGTACTTC CASSESGGVETQYF
TRBJ1-5 NA NA TRBV5-4 TGTGCCAGCAGCAGATACAGGGAGCCCCAGCATTTT CASSRYREPQHF
TRBJ1-1 few NA TRBV9 TGTGCCAGCAGCCCGGGGTGGCCTGAAGCTTTCTTT CASSPGWPEAFF
TRBJ2-1 NA TRBD2 TRBV7-3 TGTGCCAGCAGCTTATTCGCGGGAGGTGACTACAATGAGCAGTTCTTC CASSLFAGGDYNEQFF
TRBJ1-2 once NA TRBV4-2 TGTGCCAGCAGCCAGAGCTATGGCTACACCTTC CASSQSYGYTF